This T cell receptor beta chain is drawn from a study of blood T cells in healthy people across ages. General study findings and limits: Long-lived donors exceeded aged donors in naive CD4+ cells and diversity.

Sample-barcoded 5' priming and a J-beta primer mix drove a second PCR of about 6 to 12 cycles. MiXCR, applied by TCRdb to the 5' RACE reads, yields one record per CDR3 protein. The table shows more than 750,000 distinct CDR3 sequences, with 25% to 30% occurring only once. Germline CDR1 and CDR2: MDHEN and SYDVKM. The CDR3 length is 17 residues. V was trimmed by 3 bases and J by 2 bases, leaving 17 bases between them. The table lists this clonotype with a few counts. Its specificity is not known. Separately, the same data were catalogued under a study of T cells of mothers and their children.

The sequenced material came from blood. The chain joins TRBV28 to TRBJ2-1; D is perhaps TRBD1 or TRBD2 (5 bases each). The clonotype comes from a middle-aged woman in good health. CDR3 nucleotides: TGTGCCAGCAGTTTTCTCTCGGGGCAGGGAGCCTACAATGAGCAGTTCTTC. As protein: CASSFLSGQGAYNEQFF.